The 27 T cell receptor beta chains presented below share a single source sample, sequenced in a study of blood T cell repertoires in COVID-19. TCRdb's copy holds only in-frame clones and misses some; the assay was immunoSEQ multiplex PCR. This table holds approximately 190,000 clones, just under 85% found once. The sample taken for sequencing was peripheral blood. These TCRs come from a woman in her seventies with active or convalescent COVID-19.

This chain links TRBV21-1 with TRBJ1-2; the table's D call of TRBD1 was not tested on the DNA. TRBV21-1 is reported as a pseudogene. The CDR3 contains 16 residues. The CDR3 DNA sequence: TGTGCCAGCAGCAAGAGAATTGTGGGGGCGCCGGGCGGCTACACCTTC. Its translation is CASSKRIVGAPGGYTF.

V and J are TRBV9 and TRBJ2-7, with 9 bases aligning to TRBD1. V was clipped by 2 bases and J by 2 bases; unmatched bases: 5. CDR1 is SGDLS and CDR2 is YYNGEE in the germline V gene. The CDR3 runs to 15 residues. The CDR3 region is CASSVDRGPTYEQYF. CDR3 DNA sequence: TGTGCCAGCAGCGTGGACAGGGGCCCTACCTACGAGCAGTACTTC.

This clone was detected only once. The rearrangement links TRBV29-1 to TRBJ2-1; no clear D. Germline V gene lookup returns CDR1 SQVTM and CDR2 ANQGSEA. This CDR3 contains 12 residues. The ends were cut back, 3 bases at V and 6 bases at J, with 9 bases in the middle. CDR3 region: CSVDSTGNEQFF. The CDR3 coding sequence is TGCAGCGTTGACAGTACGGGCAATGAGCAGTTCTTC.

The genes are TRBV6-2 or TRBV6-3 and TRBJ2-5; 9 bases agree with TRBD2. CDR1 and CDR2 from the germline V gene are MNHEY and SVGEGT. CDR3 length: 14 amino acids. The ends lost 6 bases at V and 5 bases at J; junction bases unmatched: 7. The CDR3 DNA reads as TGTGCCAGCAGCTCTCTAGCGGGACGGGAGACCCAGTACTTC. It specifies CASSSLAGRETQYF.

The rearrangement links TRBV5-1 to TRBJ2-3; TRBD2 matches 9 bases. Germline CDR1 SGHRS, CDR2 YFSETQ. The CDR3 contains 18 residues. Germline trimming cut 0 bases from V and 0 bases from J; bases unmatched to any gene: 8. The CDR3 sequence: CASSLDPSGTSSTDTQYF. CDR3 nucleotides: TGCGCCAGCAGCTTGGACCCTAGCGGGACCTCTAGCACAGATACGCAGTATTTT.

V usage is TRBV3-1 (or the pseudogene TRBV3-2) and J usage is TRBJ1-2, with 7 bases identical to TRBD1. CDR3 length: 15 residues. After removal of 4 bases from V and 7 bases from J, the junction contained 12 bases not matched to a gene. Per the germline V gene, CDR1 is LGHDT and CDR2 is YNNKEL (reference sequence). The DNA for the CDR3 is TGTGCCAGCAGCCGACAGGGTTGGGGCTTTGCTGGCTACACCTTC. Residues: CASSRQGWGFAGYTF.

The genes are TRBV15 and TRBJ1-2; no clear D gene. Germline lookup yields CDR1 LNHNV and CDR2 YYDKDF (reference sequence). The CDR3 sequence is 15 residues long. V was shortened by 1 base and J by 2 bases, with 11 bases between the two germline ends. This CDR3 reads CATSRVGSVNYGYTF. The DNA of the CDR3 is TGTGCCACCAGCAGAGTCGGGTCAGTGAACTATGGCTACACCTTC.

This clone was observed a handful of times. The rearrangement joins TRBV11-2 to TRBJ2-1; 10 nucleotides line up with TRBD2. V trimming: 5 bases; J trimming: 6 bases; junction bases outside the gene matches: 4. Germline CDR1 is SGHAT and CDR2 is FQNNGV. This CDR3 spans 14 amino acids. The CDR3 reads CASSLEREGNEQFF. The DNA for the CDR3 is TGTGCCAGCAGCCTCGAGCGGGAGGGCAATGAGCAGTTCTTC.

The J gene is TRBJ2-1, the V gene TRBV30; 12 bases match TRBD2. The CDR3 has 13 amino acids. Losses at the gene ends were 3 bases for V and 7 bases for J; bases not matched to a gene: 1. In germline, CDR1 is GTSNPN, CDR2 SVGIG (reference sequence). CDR3 sequence: CAWRLAGGNEQFF. The CDR3 DNA reads as TGTGCCTGGAGGCTAGCGGGAGGGAATGAGCAGTTCTTC.

The chain links TRBV18 to TRBJ2-7; 11 bases map to TRBD2. The trim removed 4 bases at V and 1 base at J, leaving 3 bases unmatched. The CDR3 runs to 15 residues. Per germline, CDR1 KGHSH and CDR2 LQKENI. The CDR3 reads CASSRLAGGSYEQYF. The CDR3, as DNA: TGTGCCAGCTCACGGCTAGCGGGAGGATCCTACGAGCAGTACTTC.

The J gene is TRBJ2-2, the V gene TRBV6-5; TRBD1 agrees at 9 bases. The CDR3 runs 15 residues. Per germline, CDR1 MNHEY and CDR2 SVGAGI. V lost 6 bases and J lost 5; bases outside the gene matches: 7. CDR3 in DNA: TGTGCCAGCAGGGACAGGGGAATGAGGACCGGGGAGCTGTTTTTT. Protein: CASRDRGMRTGELFF.

The chain employs TRBV5-1 and TRBJ2-5; 7 nucleotides align to TRBD2. Germline CDR1 SGHRS, CDR2 YFSETQ. V lost 4 bases to trimming and J lost 5 bases; unmatched junction nucleotides: 20. The CDR3 runs 18 residues. This CDR3 is CASSPGAAGVSFSETQYF. The CDR3 DNA reads TGCGCCAGCAGCCCTGGCGCGGCGGGAGTTAGTTTTTCGGAGACCCAGTACTTC.

V and J are TRBV6-2 or TRBV6-3 and TRBJ2-1; 8 positions agree with TRBD1. Germline V CDR1 and CDR2: MNHEY, SVGEGT. The CDR3 spans 15 residues. Unmatched junction bases numbered 10, after V lost 5 bases and J lost 7 bases. The CDR3 coding sequence is TGTGCCAGCAGTGATATGAGGACAGGGTGGAATGAGCAGTTCTTC. Its protein product is CASSDMRTGWNEQFF.

This sequence joins TRBV7-9 and TRBJ1-5, with TRBD1 matching 8 bases. The CDR3 is 16 amino acids. Germline V gives CDR1 SEHNR, CDR2 FQNEAQ (reference sequence). Losses at the gene ends were 1 base for V and 6 bases for J; bases not matched to a gene: 8. CDR3 sequence reads: CASSLGQGARSQPQHF. The DNA for the CDR3 is TGTGCCAGCAGCTTAGGGCAGGGGGCCCGGAGTCAGCCCCAGCATTTT.

The CDR3 is CASSRPLQGERDEKLFF. DNA for the CDR3: TGTGCCAGCAGTCGGCCCTTACAGGGGGAGAGGGATGAAAAACTGTTTTTT. The rearrangement links TRBV2 to TRBJ1-4; TRBD1 matches 8 bases. The CDR3 runs to 17 residues. V dropped 5 bases and J dropped 6; count of bases not matched to a gene: 14. Germline lookup yields CDR1 SNHLY and CDR2 FYNNEI.

The rearrangement links TRBV13 to TRBJ2-7; TRBD2 agrees at 9 bases. Germline CDR1 is PRHDT and CDR2 is FYEKMQ (reference sequence). V shed 5 bases and J 3 bases; nucleotides not matched to a gene: 5. The CDR3 totals 14 residues. CDR3 nucleotides: TGTGCCAGCAGCCGAGGCGGGGGGGTCTACGAGCAGTACTTC. Amino acid sequence: CASSRGGGVYEQYF.

In this sample, this clone turned up once. V is TRBV5-4 and J is TRBJ1-6; TRBD1 agrees at 9 bases. The V gene end was trimmed by 2 bases and the J gene end by 5 bases; junction bases not matched to a gene: 2. Germline V gene data show CDR1 as SGHNT and CDR2 as YYREEE (reference sequence). The CDR3 runs 15 residues. CDR3 amino acids: CASSFRTGDNSPLHF. CDR3 nucleotides: TGTGCCAGCAGCTTCAGGACAGGGGATAATTCACCCCTCCACTTT.

The rearrangement links TRBV3-1 (or the pseudogene TRBV3-2) to TRBJ1-6; the D is unclear. The CDR3 length is 15 residues. Germline CDR1 reads LGHDT; CDR2 reads YNNKEL (reference sequence). V gave up 0 bases and J gave up 7 bases, with 10 bases separating them. The CDR3 DNA sequence: TGTGCCAGCAGCCAAGAGGGTATCAGGAATTCACCCCTCCACTTT. It specifies CASSQEGIRNSPLHF.

V usage is TRBV7-9 and J usage is TRBJ2-3, with TRBD2 identical over 12 bases. This CDR3 has 19 residues. With 8 bases clipped from V and 0 bases from J, the junction kept 15 bases outside the gene matches. The V gene's germline CDR1 is SEHNR and CDR2 FQNEAQ (reference sequence). Written as DNA, the CDR3 is TGTGCCAGCGGCCACCGACTAGCGGGAGTAGCTACTAGCACAGATACGCAGTATTTT. This codes for CASGHRLAGVATSTDTQYF.

This sequence joins TRBV9 and TRBJ2-1; TRBD2 matches 11 bases. The CDR3 contains 15 residues. Germline-derived CDR1 and CDR2 are SGDLS and YYNGEE. Losses at the gene ends were 0 bases for V and 5 bases for J; bases not matched to a gene: 1. The DNA for the CDR3 is TGTGCCAGCAGCGTAGGACTAGCGGGGAACAATGAGCAGTTCTTC. As protein: CASSVGLAGNNEQFF.

In its sample, this clone was seen many times. The chain links TRBV12-3 or TRBV12-4 to TRBJ1-1; no reliable D call. With 6 bases removed from V and 1 base from J, the gap between germline ends came to 6 bases. This CDR3 region has 12 residues. This chain's CDR3 is CASRYGNTEAFF. CDR3 nucleotide sequence: TGTGCCAGCAGATACGGGAACACTGAAGCTTTCTTT.

This clone was detected only once. The chain combines TRBV5-1 with TRBJ1-3; D not certain. The V end lost 4 bases, the J end lost 0 bases, and 17 bases lay between the germline ends. Germline values: CDR1 SGHRS, CDR2 YFSETQ. This CDR3 comprises 17 residues. The CDR3 bases are TGCGCCAGCAGCCTCACGGTCGGGTCCGGCTCTGGAAACACCATATATTTT. Residues: CASSLTVGSGSGNTIYF.

The rearrangement joins TRBV4-1 to TRBJ1-3; D gene unclear. The CDR3 has 13 amino acids. CDR1 is MGHRA and CDR2 is YSYEKL in the germline V gene. V was pared by 6 bases and J by 2 bases, with 8 bases between. The CDR3 DNA reads TGCGCCAGCAGGGAGGGAACTGGAAACACCATATATTTT. The encoded protein is CASREGTGNTIYF.

This clone was picked up one time. V gene TRBV7-2 combines with J gene TRBJ1-6; D is undetermined. Germline V lookup: CDR1 SGHTA, CDR2 FQGNSA. The CDR3 contains 15 residues. Trimming stripped 5 bases from V and 10 bases from J, with 18 bases between. The CDR3 DNA reads as TGTGCCAGCAGCCCTCAGCCAGAGGTTCGCTCACCCCTCCACTTT. It is translated as CASSPQPEVRSPLHF.

This clone came up once. The chain is built from TRBV24-1 and TRBJ1-2; D ambiguous. The V gene's germline CDR1 is KGHDR and CDR2 SFDVKD. V lost 2 bases to trimming and J lost 1 base, with 7 bases between them. The length of the CDR3 is 14 residues. CDR3 nucleotides: TGTGCCACCAGTGATTATAGTCTTAACTATGGCTACACCTTC. Translated: CATSDYSLNYGYTF.

This chain uses TRBV7-9 with TRBJ1-6, with D perhaps TRBD1 (5 bases). This CDR3 contains 16 residues. Trimming cost V 3 bases and J 7 bases, with 16 bases left between them. Germline V gene lookup returns CDR1 SEHNR and CDR2 FQNEAQ (reference sequence). This CDR3 is CASSFGGLAKNSPLHF. The CDR3 nucleotides read TGTGCCAGCAGCTTCGGGGGTCTGGCTAAAAATTCACCCCTCCACTTT.

V usage is TRBV21-1 and J usage is TRBJ2-5; TRBD2, as called in the table, went unchecked against the DNA. TRBV21-1 constitutes a pseudogene. This CDR3 has 13 amino acids. CDR3 loop: CASARGCQETQYF. The CDR3 DNA reads as TGTGCCAGCGCCCGGGGTTGCCAAGAGACCCAGTACTTC.